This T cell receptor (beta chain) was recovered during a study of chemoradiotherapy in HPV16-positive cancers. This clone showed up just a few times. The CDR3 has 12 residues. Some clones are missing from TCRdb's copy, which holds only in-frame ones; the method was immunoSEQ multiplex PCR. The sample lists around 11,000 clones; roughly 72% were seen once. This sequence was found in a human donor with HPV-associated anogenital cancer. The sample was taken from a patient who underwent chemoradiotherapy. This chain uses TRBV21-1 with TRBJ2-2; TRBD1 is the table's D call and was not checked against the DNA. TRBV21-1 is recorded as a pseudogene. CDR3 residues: CASGTGYGELFF. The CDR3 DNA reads TGTGCCAGCGGGACAGGGTACGGGGAGCTGTTTTTT.